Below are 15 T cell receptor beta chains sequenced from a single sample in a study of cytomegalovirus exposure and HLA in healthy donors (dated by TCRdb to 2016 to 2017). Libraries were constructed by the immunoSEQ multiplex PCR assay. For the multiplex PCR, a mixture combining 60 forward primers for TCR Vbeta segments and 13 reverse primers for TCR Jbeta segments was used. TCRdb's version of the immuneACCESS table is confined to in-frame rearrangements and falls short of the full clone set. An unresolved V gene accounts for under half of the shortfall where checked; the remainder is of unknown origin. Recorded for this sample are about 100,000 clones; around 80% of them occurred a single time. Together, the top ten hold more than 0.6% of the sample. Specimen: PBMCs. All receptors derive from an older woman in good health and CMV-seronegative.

The CDR3 region has the DNA TGTGCCAGTAGTCCTGGGACAACCGGGGAGCTGTTTTTT. Translation: CASSPGTTGELFF. The gene calls are TRBV19 and TRBJ2-2; weak D call: TRBD1 (6 bases). The germline CDR1 and CDR2 sequences are LNHDA and SQIVND (reference sequence). The CDR3 sequence is 13 residues long. V was pared by 5 bases and J by 5 bases, with 9 bases between.

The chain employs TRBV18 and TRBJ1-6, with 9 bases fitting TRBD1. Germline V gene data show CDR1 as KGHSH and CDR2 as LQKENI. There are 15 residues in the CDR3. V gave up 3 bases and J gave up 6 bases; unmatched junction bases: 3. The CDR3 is CASSPGQGLNSPLHF. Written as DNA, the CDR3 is TGTGCCAGCTCACCGGGACAGGGCCTTAATTCACCCCTCCACTTT.

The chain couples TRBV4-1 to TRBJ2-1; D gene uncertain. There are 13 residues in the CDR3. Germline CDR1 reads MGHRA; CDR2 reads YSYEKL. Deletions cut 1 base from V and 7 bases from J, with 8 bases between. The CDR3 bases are TGCGCCAGCAGCCAAGCAGCCGGGAATGAGCAGTTCTTC. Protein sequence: CASSQAAGNEQFF.

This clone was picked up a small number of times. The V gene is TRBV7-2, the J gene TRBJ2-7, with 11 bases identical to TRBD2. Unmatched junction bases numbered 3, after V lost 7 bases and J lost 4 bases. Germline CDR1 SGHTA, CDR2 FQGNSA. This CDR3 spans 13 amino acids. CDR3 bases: TGTGCCAGCAAACTAGCGGGAGAGTACGAGCAGTACTTC. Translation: CASKLAGEYEQYF.

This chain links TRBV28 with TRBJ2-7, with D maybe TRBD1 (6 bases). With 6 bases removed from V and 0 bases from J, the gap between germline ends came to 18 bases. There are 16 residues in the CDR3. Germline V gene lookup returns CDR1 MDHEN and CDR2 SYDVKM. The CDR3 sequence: CASSSNTDSSSYEQYF. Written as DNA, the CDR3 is TGTGCCAGCAGCTCGAATACGGACAGTAGCTCCTACGAGCAGTACTTC.

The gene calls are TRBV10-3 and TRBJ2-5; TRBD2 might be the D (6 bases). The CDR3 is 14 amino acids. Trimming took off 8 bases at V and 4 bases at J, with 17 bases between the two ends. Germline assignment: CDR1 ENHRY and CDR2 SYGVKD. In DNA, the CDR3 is TGTGCCATCGCGGCGTCGGGAGATCGAGAGACCCAGTACTTC. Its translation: CAIAASGDRETQYF.

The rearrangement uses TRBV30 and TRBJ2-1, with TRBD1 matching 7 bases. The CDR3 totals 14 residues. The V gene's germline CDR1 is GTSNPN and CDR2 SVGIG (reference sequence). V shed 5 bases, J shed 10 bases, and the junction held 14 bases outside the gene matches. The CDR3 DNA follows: TGTGCCTGGGAAAGAGGGGGCGCTCTCAGGGAGCAGTTCTTC. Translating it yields CAWERGGALREQFF.

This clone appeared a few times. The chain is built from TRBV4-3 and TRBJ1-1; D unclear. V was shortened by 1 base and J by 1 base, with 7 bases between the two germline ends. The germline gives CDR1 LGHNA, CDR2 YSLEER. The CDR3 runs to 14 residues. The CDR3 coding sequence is TGCGCCAGCAGCCAAGGGGCAGCGAACACTGAAGCTTTCTTT. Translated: CASSQGAANTEAFF.

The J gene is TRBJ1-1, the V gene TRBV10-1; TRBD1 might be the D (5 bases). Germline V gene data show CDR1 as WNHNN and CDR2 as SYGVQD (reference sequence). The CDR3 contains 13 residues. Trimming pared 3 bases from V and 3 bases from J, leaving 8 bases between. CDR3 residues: CASSDGGDTEAFF. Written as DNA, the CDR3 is TGCGCCAGCAGTGATGGGGGGGACACTGAAGCTTTCTTT.

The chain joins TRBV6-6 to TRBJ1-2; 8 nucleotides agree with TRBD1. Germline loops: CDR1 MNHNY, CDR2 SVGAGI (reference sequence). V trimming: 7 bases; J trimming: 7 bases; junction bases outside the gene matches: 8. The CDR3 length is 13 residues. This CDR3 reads CASTFDRGIGYTF. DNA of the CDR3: TGTGCCAGCACCTTCGACAGGGGAATTGGCTACACCTTC.

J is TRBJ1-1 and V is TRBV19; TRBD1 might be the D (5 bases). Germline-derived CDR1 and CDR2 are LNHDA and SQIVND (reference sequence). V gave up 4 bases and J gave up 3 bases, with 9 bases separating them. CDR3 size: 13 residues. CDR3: CASSTDTDTEAFF. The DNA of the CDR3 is TGTGCCAGTAGTACGGACACAGACACTGAAGCTTTCTTT.

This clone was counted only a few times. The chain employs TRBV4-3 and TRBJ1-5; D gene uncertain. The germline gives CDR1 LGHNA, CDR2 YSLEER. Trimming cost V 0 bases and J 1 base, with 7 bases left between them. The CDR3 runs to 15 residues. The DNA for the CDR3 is TGCGCCAGCAGCCAAGATGTGAGGAGCAATCAGCCCCAGCATTTT. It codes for CASSQDVRSNQPQHF.

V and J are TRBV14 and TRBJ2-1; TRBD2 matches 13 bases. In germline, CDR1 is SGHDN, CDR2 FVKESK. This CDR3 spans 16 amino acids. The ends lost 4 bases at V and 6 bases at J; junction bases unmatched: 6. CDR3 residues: CASSRRGTSGANEQFF. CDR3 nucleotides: TGTGCCAGCAGCCGACGAGGGACTAGCGGGGCCAATGAGCAGTTCTTC.

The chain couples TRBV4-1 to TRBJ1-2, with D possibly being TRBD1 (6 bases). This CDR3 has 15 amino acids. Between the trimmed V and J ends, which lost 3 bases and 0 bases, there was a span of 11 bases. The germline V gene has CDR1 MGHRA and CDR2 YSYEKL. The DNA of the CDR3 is TGCGCCAGCAGCCATGAACAGGGTACTAACTATGGCTACACCTTC. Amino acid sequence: CASSHEQGTNYGYTF.

CDR3 coding DNA: TGCGCCAGCAGCCCCATCGGAGCGGGGGAGGCAGATACGCAGTATTTT. Translating gives CASSPIGAGEADTQYF. The chain joins TRBV4-3 to TRBJ2-3; 8 bases align to TRBD2. CDR1 LGHNA and CDR2 YSLEER come from the germline V gene. After removal of 4 bases from V and 4 bases from J, the junction contained 10 bases not matched to a gene. The CDR3 contains 16 residues.